This T cell receptor beta chain was captured in a study of blood T cells in healthy people across ages. Germline CDR1 SEHNR, CDR2 FQNEAQ (reference sequence). With V trimmed by 1 base and J by 15 bases, 14 bases remained unmatched. The CDR3 is made up of 16 amino acids. This clonotype has ten or more counts. Donors were systemically healthy Caucasian individuals from Russia aged about 6 to 95 years. The use of a sample-barcoded 5' primer and a J-beta primer mix characterized a second PCR of roughly 6 to 11 cycles. TCRdb itself ran the 5' RACE reads through MiXCR, one entry per CDR3 protein. The sample lists about 930,000 distinct CDR3 sequences; roughly 29% were seen once. The data also belong to a second study, concerning T cells of mothers and their children. That source reports: Researchers put all of the extracted RNA into cDNA synthesis, using roughly 1.4 ug per 15 ul. It was through the M1S primer of the second PCR that sample barcodes and 2-4 random nucleotides were added.

This receptor was taken from a woman in her forties in good health. The sequenced sample consisted of blood. The chain uses TRBV7-9 and TRBJ2-4; 11 nucleotides match TRBD2. The CDR3 here is CASSLGVSGGADSLYF. The CDR3 DNA reads TGTGCCAGCAGCTTAGGAGTTAGCGGGGGGGCAGACTCTCTGTACTTC.